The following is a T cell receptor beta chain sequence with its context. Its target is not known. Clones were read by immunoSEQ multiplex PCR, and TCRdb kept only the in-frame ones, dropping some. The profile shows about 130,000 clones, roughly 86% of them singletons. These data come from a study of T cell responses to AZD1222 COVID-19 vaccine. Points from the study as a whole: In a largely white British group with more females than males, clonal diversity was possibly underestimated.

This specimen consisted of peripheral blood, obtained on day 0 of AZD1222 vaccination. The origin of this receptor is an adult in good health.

The CDR3 sequence is CSVHPSGSPLGEQFF. The CDR3 nucleotides are TGCAGCGTTCACCCTAGCGGCAGTCCCCTGGGTGAGCAGTTCTTC. The genes are TRBV29-1 and TRBJ2-1; 7 bases match TRBD2. Per the germline V gene, CDR1 is SQVTM and CDR2 is ANQGSEA. This CDR3 spans 15 amino acids. V lost 5 bases and J lost 9; bases outside the gene matches: 16.